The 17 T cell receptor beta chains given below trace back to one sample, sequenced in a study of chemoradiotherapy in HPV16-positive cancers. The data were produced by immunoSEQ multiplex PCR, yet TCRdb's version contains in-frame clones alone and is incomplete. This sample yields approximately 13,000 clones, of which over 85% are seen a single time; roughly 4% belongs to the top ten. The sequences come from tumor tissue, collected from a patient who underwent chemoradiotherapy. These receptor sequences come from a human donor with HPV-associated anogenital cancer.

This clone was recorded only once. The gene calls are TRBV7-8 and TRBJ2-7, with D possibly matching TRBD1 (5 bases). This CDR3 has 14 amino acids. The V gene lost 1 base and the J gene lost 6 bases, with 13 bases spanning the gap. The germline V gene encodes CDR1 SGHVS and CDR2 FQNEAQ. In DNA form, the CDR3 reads TGTGCCAGCAGCTTAGTCAGGGATGGACGCGAGCAGTACTTC. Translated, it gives CASSLVRDGREQYF.

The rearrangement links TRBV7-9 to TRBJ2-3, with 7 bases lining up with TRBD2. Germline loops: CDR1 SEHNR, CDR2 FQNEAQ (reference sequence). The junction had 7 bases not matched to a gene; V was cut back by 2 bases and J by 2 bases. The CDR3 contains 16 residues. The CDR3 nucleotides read TGTGCCAGCAGCTTAACAGCTAGCGGAGCCACAGATACGCAGTATTTT. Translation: CASSLTASGATDTQYF.

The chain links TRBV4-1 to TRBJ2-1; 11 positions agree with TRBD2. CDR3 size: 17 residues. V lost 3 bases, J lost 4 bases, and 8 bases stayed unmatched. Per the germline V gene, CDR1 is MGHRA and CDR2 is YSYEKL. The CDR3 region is CASSQPIAGGHYNEQFF. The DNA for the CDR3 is TGCGCCAGCAGCCAGCCAATAGCGGGAGGGCATTACAATGAGCAGTTCTTC.

The CDR3 sequence: CASSVERLRTDTQYF. CDR3 nucleotides: TGTGCCAGCAGTGTAGAGAGACTGCGCACAGATACGCAGTATTTT. The chain uses TRBV6-1 and TRBJ2-3; D unclear. The CDR3 is 15 residues long. Germline lookup yields CDR1 MNHNS and CDR2 SASEGT. Trimming took 4 bases from V and 1 from J, leaving 12 bases between them.

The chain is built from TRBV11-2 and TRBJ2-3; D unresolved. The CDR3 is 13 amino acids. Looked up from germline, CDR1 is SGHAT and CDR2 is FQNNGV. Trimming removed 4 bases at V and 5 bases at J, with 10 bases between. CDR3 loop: CASSWIQRDTQYF. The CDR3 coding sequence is TGTGCCAGCAGCTGGATTCAGAGAGATACGCAGTATTTT.

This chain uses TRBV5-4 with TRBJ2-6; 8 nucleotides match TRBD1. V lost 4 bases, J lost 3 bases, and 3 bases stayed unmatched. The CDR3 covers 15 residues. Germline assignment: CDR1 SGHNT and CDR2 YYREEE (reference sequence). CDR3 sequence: CASSGQGGGANVLTF. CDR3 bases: TGTGCCAGCAGCGGACAGGGTGGTGGGGCCAACGTCCTGACTTTC.

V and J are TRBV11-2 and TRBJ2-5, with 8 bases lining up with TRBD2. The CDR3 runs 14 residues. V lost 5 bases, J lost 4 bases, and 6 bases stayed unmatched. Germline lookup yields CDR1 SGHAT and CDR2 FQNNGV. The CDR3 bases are TGTGCCAGCAGCCCTGGGACTAGGGGAGAGACCCAGTACTTC. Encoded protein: CASSPGTRGETQYF.

The CDR3 DNA reads as TGCGCCAGCAGCCCGGGACTGGGAGAGACCCAGTACTTC. Protein product: CASSPGLGETQYF. This rearrangement joins TRBV5-1 to TRBJ2-5; possible D gene TRBD2, 6 bases. V lost 4 bases and J lost 4, with 11 bases in between. In germline, CDR1 is SGHRS, CDR2 YFSETQ. The CDR3 has 13 residues. Variable domain in full (rest from reference TRBV5-1 and TRBJ2-5): KAGVTQTPRYLIKTRGQQVTLSCSPISGHRSVSWYQQTPGQGLQFLFEYFSETQRNKGNFPGRFSGRQFSNSRSEMNVSTLELGDSALYLCASSPGLGETQYFGPGTRLLVL.

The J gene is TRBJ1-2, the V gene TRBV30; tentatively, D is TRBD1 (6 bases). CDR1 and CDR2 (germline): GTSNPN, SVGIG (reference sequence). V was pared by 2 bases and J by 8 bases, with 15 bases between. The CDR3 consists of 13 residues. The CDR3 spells CAWSLNRDGGYTF. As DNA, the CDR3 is TGTGCCTGGAGTTTGAACAGGGATGGCGGCTACACCTTC.

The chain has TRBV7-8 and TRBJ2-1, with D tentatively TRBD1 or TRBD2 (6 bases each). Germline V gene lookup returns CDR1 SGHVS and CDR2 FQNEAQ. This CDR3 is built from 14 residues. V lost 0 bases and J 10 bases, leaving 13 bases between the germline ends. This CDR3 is CASSLAGGLIEQFF. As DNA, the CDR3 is TGTGCCAGCAGCTTAGCAGGGGGGCTGATAGAGCAGTTCTTC.

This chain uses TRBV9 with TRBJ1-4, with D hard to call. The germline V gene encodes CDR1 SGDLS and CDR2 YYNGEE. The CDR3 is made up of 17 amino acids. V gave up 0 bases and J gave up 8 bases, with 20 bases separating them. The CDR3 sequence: CASSVGEGDGEGEKLFF. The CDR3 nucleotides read TGTGCCAGCAGCGTAGGGGAGGGAGACGGAGAAGGGGAAAAACTGTTTTTT.

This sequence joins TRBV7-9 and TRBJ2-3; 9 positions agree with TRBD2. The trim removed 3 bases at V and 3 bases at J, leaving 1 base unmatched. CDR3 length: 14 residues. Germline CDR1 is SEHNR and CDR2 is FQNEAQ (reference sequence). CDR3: CASSFSGRTDTQYF. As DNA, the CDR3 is TGTGCCAGCAGCTTCAGCGGGAGGACAGATACGCAGTATTTT.

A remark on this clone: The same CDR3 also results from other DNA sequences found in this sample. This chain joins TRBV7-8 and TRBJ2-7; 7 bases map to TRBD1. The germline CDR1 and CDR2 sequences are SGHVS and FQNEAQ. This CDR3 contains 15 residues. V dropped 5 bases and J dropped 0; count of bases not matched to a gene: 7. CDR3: CASSPRRQGSYEQYF. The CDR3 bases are TGTGCCAGCAGCCCACGTAGACAGGGCTCCTACGAGCAGTACTTC. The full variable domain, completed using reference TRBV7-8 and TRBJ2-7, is GAGVSQSPRYKVAKRGQDVALRCDPISGHVSLFWYQQALGQGPEFLTYFQNEAQLDKSGLPSDRFFAERPEGSVSTLKIQRTQQEDSAVYLCASSPRRQGSYEQYFGPGTRLTVT.

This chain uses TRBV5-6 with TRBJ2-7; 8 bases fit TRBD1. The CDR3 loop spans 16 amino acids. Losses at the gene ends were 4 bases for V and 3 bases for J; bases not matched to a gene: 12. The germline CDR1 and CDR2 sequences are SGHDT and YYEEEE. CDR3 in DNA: TGTGCCAGCAGCCCCACCCCATTCGACAGGGGCTACGAGCAGTACTTC. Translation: CASSPTPFDRGYEQYF.

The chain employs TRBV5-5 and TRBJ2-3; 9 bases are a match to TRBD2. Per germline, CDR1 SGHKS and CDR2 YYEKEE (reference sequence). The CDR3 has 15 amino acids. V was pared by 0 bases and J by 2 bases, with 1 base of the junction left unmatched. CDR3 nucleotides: TGTGCCAGCAGCTTGGGACTAGCGGTCACAGATACGCAGTATTTT. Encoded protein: CASSLGLAVTDTQYF. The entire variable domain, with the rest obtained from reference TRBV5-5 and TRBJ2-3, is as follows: DAGVTQSPTHLIKTRGQQVTLRCSPISGHKSVSWYQQVLGQGPQFIFQYYEKEERGRGNFPDRFSARQFPNYSSELNVNALLLGDSALYLCASSLGLAVTDTQYFGPGTRLTVL.

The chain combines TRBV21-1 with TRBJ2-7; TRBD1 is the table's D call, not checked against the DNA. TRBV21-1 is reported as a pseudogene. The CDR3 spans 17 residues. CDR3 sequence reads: CASSAGGAGQGTYEQYF. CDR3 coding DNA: TGTGCCAGCAGCGCGGGTGGGGCAGGACAGGGGACCTACGAGCAGTACTTC.

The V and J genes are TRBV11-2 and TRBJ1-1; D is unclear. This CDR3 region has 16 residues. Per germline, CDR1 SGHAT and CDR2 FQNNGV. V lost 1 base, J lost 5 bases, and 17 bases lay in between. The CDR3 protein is CASSLGSYSLGTEAFF. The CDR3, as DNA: TGTGCCAGCAGCTTAGGATCATACTCCCTAGGGACTGAAGCTTTCTTT.